This T cell receptor (beta chain) was identified in a study of Graves' ophthalmopathy and Graves' hyperthyroidism. About this clonotype itself: Its specificity is not known.

TCR beta CDR3 regions were amplified from RNA transcripts. RT-PCR was first run with HTBI primers, then multiplex PCR in a second round. TCRdb ran MiXCR on the multiplex PCR reads and lists one entry per CDR3 protein. In the table there are about 180,000 distinct CDR3 sequences, over 35% of which are singletons. Presentation of ophthalmopathy in the donors involved moderate-to-severe activity, CAS ≥3, NOSPECS ≥4 and a duration under 3 months. Isolation of PBMCs was performed using 10 ml of fresh peripheral blood. Study results and limitations: Progression of ophthalmopathy was predicted by the model with about 67% sensitivity and just over 72% specificity. The blood repertoire also included most expanded thyroid clonotypes above 0.001 frequency.

Trimming cost V 6 bases and J 3 bases, with 15 bases left between them. The CDR3 has 16 residues. In germline, CDR1 is MDHEN, CDR2 SYDVKM. The chain is built from TRBV28 and TRBJ1-6, with D possibly TRBD1 on 6 matching bases. The TCR was taken from a middle-aged woman with Graves' ophthalmopathy. The sample consisted of peripheral blood. The CDR3 protein is CASRRGGTGYNSPLHF. CDR3 nucleotides: TGTGCCAGCAGACGAGGGGGGACCGGCTATAATTCACCCCTCCACTTT.